A selection of T cell receptor beta chains follows, all from one sample in a study of cytomegalovirus exposure and HLA in healthy donors. TCRdb keeps only in-frame clones here, not all; method: immunoSEQ multiplex PCR. Of 150,000 to 200,000 clones in the sample, 81% were seen once. The material sequenced was PBMCs. The source is a man aged 18 to 30 in good health and CMV-seronegative. Each CDR3 is given with its conserved first and last residue. The D gene is left open where the match is weak. The size entry is marked missing in some rows and otherwise reads once, few, many or a size class.

TRBJ2-3 | - | - | TRBV10-2 | CASSLRATDTQYF | TGCGCCAGCAGTCTGAGGGCCACAGATACGCAGTATTTT
TRBJ2-2 | - | few | TRBV7-9 | CASSRPDTYTGELFF | TGTGCCAGCAGCCGCCCCGACACCTATACCGGGGAGCTGTTTTTT
TRBJ1-1 | TRBD1 | - | TRBV19 | CASSLNTGGLTEAFF | TGTGCCAGTAGTTTGAACACAGGGGGGTTGACTGAAGCTTTCTTT
TRBJ2-7 | - | - | TRBV5-5 | CASSLPLGTGAYEQYF | TGTGCCAGCAGCCTTCCCCTGGGAACAGGCGCCTACGAGCAGTACTTC
TRBJ2-3 | - | - | TRBV5-6 | CASSLLSRISTDTQYF | TGTGCCAGCAGCCTGTTGTCCAGGATAAGCACAGATACGCAGTATTTT
TRBJ2-7 | - | - | TRBV7-9 | CASSLTGSLYEQYF | TGTGCCAGCAGCTTAACCGGGAGCCTCTACGAGCAGTACTTC
TRBJ2-2 | - | - | TRBV5-1 | CASSFMSEVPGELFF | TGCGCCAGCAGCTTTATGTCGGAGGTCCCCGGGGAGCTGTTTTTT
TRBJ1-4 | TRBD1 | - | TRBV9 | CASSPAGQGRVEKLFF | TGTGCCAGCAGCCCCGCAGGACAGGGGAGGGTGGAAAAACTGTTTTTT
TRBJ2-7 | - | - | TRBV18 | CASSPPVISPYEQYF | TGTGCCAGCTCACCACCGGTAATTAGCCCCTACGAGCAGTACTTC
TRBJ2-1 | TRBD2 | once | TRBV5-1 | CASSPVYSGGPPNEQFF | TGCGCCAGCAGCCCCGTATATAGCGGGGGGCCCCCCAATGAGCAGTTCTTC
TRBJ2-7 | - | - | TRBV29-1 | CSVQPYTGPGYEQYF | TGCAGCGTTCAGCCATACACAGGGCCCGGGTACGAGCAGTACTTC
TRBJ1-5 | TRBD1 | - | TRBV27 | CASSLSPLDRQQIYSNQPQHF | TGTGCCAGCAGTTTATCCCCTCTGGACAGGCAGCAGATATATAGCAATCAGCCCCAGCATTTT
TRBJ2-1 | TRBD2 | - | TRBV19 | CATKEVAGAGSYNEQFF | TGTGCCACTAAGGAAGTAGCGGGAGCGGGCTCCTACAATGAGCAGTTCTTC
TRBJ2-7 | - | - | TRBV7-2 | CASSPSEGLGSYEQYF | TGTGCCAGCAGCCCGAGTGAGGGCCTCGGCTCCTACGAGCAGTACTTC
TRBJ1-5 | - | - | TRBV18 | CASSTGLGQPQHF | TGTGCCAGCTCAACGGGTTTAGGTCAGCCCCAGCATTTT
TRBJ1-2 | TRBD1 | once | TRBV27 | CASSLSDRVGSGYTF | TGTGCCAGCAGTTTATCGGACAGGGTTGGATCTGGCTACACCTTC
TRBJ2-7 | - | - | TRBV27 | CASSWNAGTEQYF | TGTGCCAGCAGTTGGAACGCGGGGACCGAGCAGTACTTC
TRBJ2-7 | TRBD2 | few | TRBV28 | CASRTGLAGGSLYEQYF | TGTGCCAGCAGGACGGGACTAGCGGGAGGGTCCCTTTACGAGCAGTACTTC
TRBJ1-6 | - | once | TRBV7-8 | CASSSTGSHNSPLHF | TGTGCCAGCAGCTCTACAGGGTCCCATAATTCACCCCTCCACTTT
TRBJ1-5 | TRBD1 | - | TRBV4-3 | CASSQGGQGGPQHF | TGCGCCAGCAGCCAAGGAGGACAGGGGGGGCCCCAGCATTTT